This T cell receptor beta chain was identified during a study of blood T cell repertoires in COVID-19. Turning to the study itself: The United States, Italy and Spain were the sources of the acute and convalescent COVID-19 samples. Nucleic acid was either cDNA or gDNA, and it came from T cells, B-cell-depleted T cells, or PBMCs.

In the original analysis: Amplification of reference gene primers provided the estimated nucleated cell counts. Method: immunoSEQ multiplex PCR; TCRdb's copy keeps in-frame clones and lacks some. That table furnishes V, J and clone size, whereas the DNA furnished D and trimming. The sample includes 270,000 or so clones, 81% seen only once; the top ten take under 3%. This CDR3 contains 13 residues. Per the germline V gene, CDR1 is SGHAT and CDR2 is FQNNGV. The V gene lost 5 bases and the J gene lost 4 bases, with 11 bases spanning the gap. Sequencing input: peripheral blood. This receptor was obtained from a woman in her fifties or sixties with active or convalescent COVID-19. V and J are TRBV11-2 and TRBJ1-1, with a tentative D call TRBD1 (5 bases). The CDR3 DNA sequence: TGTGCCAGCAGCGTAGGGACTCCCACTGAAGCTTTCTTT. Translating gives CASSVGTPTEAFF. Full variable domain (missing parts from reference TRBV11-2 and TRBJ1-1): EAGVAQSPRYKIIEKRQSVAFWCNPISGHATLYWYQQILGQGPKLLIQFQNNGVVDDSQLPKDRFSAERLKGVDSTLKIQPAKLEDSAVYLCASSVGTPTEAFFGQGTRLTVV.